A single sample is the source of the 5 T cell receptor beta chains below, sequenced in a study of shared clonotypes between healthy human individuals. TCRdb's copy holds only in-frame clones and misses some; the assay was immunoSEQ multiplex PCR. Here the sample spans 1 million to 1.3 million clones, roughly 74% being singletons. Sequencing was performed on memory CD4+ T cells from PBMCs. The subset was: CD45RA-negative fraction. The receptors here all came from a young man in good health. Some clones in this sample may be carry-over from other donors' samples.

This chain uses TRBV5-1 with TRBJ2-3; a possible D gene is TRBD2 (5 bases). This CDR3 region has 15 residues. Between the trimmed V and J ends, which lost 4 bases and 2 bases, there was a span of 14 bases. The germline gives CDR1 SGHRS, CDR2 YFSETQ. The DNA for the CDR3 is TGCGCCAGCAGCCCGTTAGCGAGTTTCACAGATACGCAGTATTTT. Protein sequence: CASSPLASFTDTQYF. Variable domain in full (rest from reference TRBV5-1 and TRBJ2-3): KAGVTQTPRYLIKTRGQQVTLSCSPISGHRSVSWYQQTPGQGLQFLFEYFSETQRNKGNFPGRFSGRQFSNSRSEMNVSTLELGDSALYLCASSPLASFTDTQYFGPGTRLTVL.

V gene TRBV6-6 combines with J gene TRBJ2-5, with 7 bases lining up with TRBD2. Germline-derived CDR1 and CDR2 are MNHNY and SVGAGI (reference sequence). The CDR3 is made up of 11 amino acids. V was pared by 4 bases and J by 9 bases, with 2 bases of the junction left unmatched. CDR3: CASSSREAQYF. CDR3 nucleotide sequence: TGTGCCAGCAGTTCCCGGGAGGCCCAGTACTTC.

The chain couples TRBV28 to TRBJ1-4, with a possible D match to TRBD1 (6 bases). The CDR3 loop spans 16 amino acids. Germline V lookup: CDR1 MDHEN, CDR2 SYDVKM. The V gene lost 3 bases and the J gene lost 7 bases, with 18 bases spanning the gap. CDR3 amino acids: CASSFYGQGWGEKLFF. In nucleotides, the CDR3 is TGTGCCAGCAGTTTTTACGGGCAGGGGTGGGGTGAAAAACTGTTTTTT.

V is TRBV5-8 and J is TRBJ2-7; maybe TRBD2 (5 bases). V was cut by 0 bases and J by 2 bases, with 15 bases left in between. This CDR3 comprises 16 residues. Germline V gene lookup returns CDR1 SGHTS and CDR2 YDEGEE. The CDR3 sequence is CASSLATGVRPYEQYF. DNA of the CDR3: TGTGCCAGCAGCTTGGCCACCGGGGTCCGACCCTACGAGCAGTACTTC.

This clone was seen only a few times. The chain links TRBV27 to TRBJ2-5; 14 bases match TRBD2. Germline loops: CDR1 MNHEY, CDR2 SMNVEV (reference sequence). This CDR3 is built from 16 residues. V lost 4 bases, J lost 7 bases, and 8 bases stayed unmatched. This chain's CDR3 is CASSSTGGLAGGTQYF. For the CDR3, the DNA is TGTGCCAGCAGTTCCACGGGAGGACTAGCGGGAGGGACCCAGTACTTC.